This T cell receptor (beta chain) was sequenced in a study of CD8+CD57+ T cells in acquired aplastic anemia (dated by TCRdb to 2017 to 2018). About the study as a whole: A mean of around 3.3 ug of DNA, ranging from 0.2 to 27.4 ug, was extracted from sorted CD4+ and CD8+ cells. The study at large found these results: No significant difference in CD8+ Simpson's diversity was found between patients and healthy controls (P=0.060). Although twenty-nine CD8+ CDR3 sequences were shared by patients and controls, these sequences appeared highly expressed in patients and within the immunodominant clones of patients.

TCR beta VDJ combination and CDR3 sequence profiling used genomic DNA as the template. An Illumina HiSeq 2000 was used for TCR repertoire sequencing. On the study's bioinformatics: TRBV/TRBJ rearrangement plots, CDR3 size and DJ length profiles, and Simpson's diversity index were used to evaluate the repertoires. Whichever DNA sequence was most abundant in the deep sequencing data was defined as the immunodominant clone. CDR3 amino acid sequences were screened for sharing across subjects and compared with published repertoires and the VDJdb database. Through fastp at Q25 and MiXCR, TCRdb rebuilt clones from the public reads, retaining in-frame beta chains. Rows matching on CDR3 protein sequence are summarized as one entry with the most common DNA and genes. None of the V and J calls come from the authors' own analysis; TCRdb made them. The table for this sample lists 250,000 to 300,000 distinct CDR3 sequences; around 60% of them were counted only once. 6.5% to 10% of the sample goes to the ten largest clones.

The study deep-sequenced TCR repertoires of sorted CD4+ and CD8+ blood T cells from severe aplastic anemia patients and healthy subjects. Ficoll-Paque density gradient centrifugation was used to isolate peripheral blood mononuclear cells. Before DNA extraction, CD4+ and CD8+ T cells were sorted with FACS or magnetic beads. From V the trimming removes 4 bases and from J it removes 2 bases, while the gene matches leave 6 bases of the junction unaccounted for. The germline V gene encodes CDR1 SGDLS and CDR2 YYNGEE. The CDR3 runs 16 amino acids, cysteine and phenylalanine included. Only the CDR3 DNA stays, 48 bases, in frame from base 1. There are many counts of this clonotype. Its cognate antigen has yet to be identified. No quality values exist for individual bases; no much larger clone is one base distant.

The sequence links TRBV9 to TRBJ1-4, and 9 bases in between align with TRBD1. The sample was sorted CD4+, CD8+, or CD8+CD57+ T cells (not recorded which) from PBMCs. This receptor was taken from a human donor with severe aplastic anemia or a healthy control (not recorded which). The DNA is TGTGCCAGCAGCAAGGGGACAGGGCTGACTAATGAAAAACTGTTTTTT. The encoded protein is CASSKGTGLTNEKLFF.